A selection of T cell receptor beta chains follows, all from one sample in a study of control samples from healthy donors and cancer patients. The data were produced by immunoSEQ multiplex PCR, yet TCRdb's version contains in-frame clones alone and is incomplete. This table holds about 190,000 clones, 90% to 95% found once. Specimen: blood. Receptors originate from a man aged 25 to 45 in good health. CDR3s include the opening cysteine and the closing phenylalanine or tryptophan. The order of the fields is V gene, J gene, clone size, D gene, CDR3 protein, CDR3 DNA. A D gene is named only where the DNA matches it firmly. Not every row has a clone size; where given, it reads once, few, many or a size class.

TRBV5-5,TRBJ1-4,once,NA,CASSLDPGPNEKLFF,TGTGCCAGCAGCTTGGATCCGGGACCCAATGAAAAACTGTTTTTT
TRBV19,TRBJ1-5,once,NA,CASSLSRVSNQPQHF,TGTGCCAGTAGTCTCTCGCGGGTTAGCAATCAGCCCCAGCATTTT
TRBV7-9,TRBJ1-4,NA,NA,CASSLVGGAPDQLFF,TGTGCCAGCAGCTTAGTAGGGGGGGCCCCGGATCAACTGTTTTTT
TRBV24-1,TRBJ1-2,few,NA,CATSDFGGYTF,TGTGCCACCAGTGATTTTGGCGGCTACACCTTC
TRBV11-1,TRBJ1-1,NA,NA,CASSLAPGTEAFF,TGTGCCAGCAGCTTAGCGCCGGGGACTGAAGCTTTCTTT
TRBV10-1,TRBJ1-1,NA,TRBD1,CASSESGQGTEAFF,TGCGCCAGCAGTGAGTCTGGACAGGGGACTGAAGCTTTCTTT
TRBV25-1,TRBJ2-1,NA,NA,CASPLPDDEQFF,TGTGCCAGCCCCCTTCCGGACGATGAGCAGTTCTTC
TRBV6-5,TRBJ2-7,NA,NA,CASSYGTKYYEQYF,TGTGCCAGCAGTTACGGGACCAAGTACTACGAGCAGTACTTC
TRBV3-1/TRBV3-2,TRBJ1-2,NA,NA,CASSQVFGIFYGYTF,TGTGCCAGCAGCCAGGTCTTCGGAATCTTCTATGGCTACACCTTC
TRBV15,TRBJ2-1,NA,NA,CATSRDLRSGSNEQFF,TGTGCCACCAGCAGAGATCTCCGATCTGGCAGCAATGAGCAGTTCTTC
TRBV21-1,TRBJ2-2,NA,NA,CASSKKCQDRTNTGELFF,TGTGCCAGCAGCAAAAAGTGCCAGGACAGGACGAACACCGGGGAGCTGTTTTTT
TRBV5-1,TRBJ1-6,NA,NA,CASSLVAENSPLHF,TGCGCCAGCAGCTTGGTGGCCGAGAATTCACCCCTCCACTTT
TRBV5-1,TRBJ2-3,NA,NA,CASSRNTDTQYF,TGCGCCAGCAGCCGGAACACAGATACGCAGTATTTT
TRBV6-5,TRBJ1-1,once,NA,CASRSHLNTEAFF,TGTGCCAGCAGATCTCACCTGAACACTGAAGCTTTCTTT
TRBV6-6,TRBJ1-4,once,NA,CASWSGAANEKLFF,TGTGCCAGTTGGTCGGGGGCGGCTAATGAAAAACTGTTTTTT
TRBV3-1/TRBV3-2,TRBJ1-4,NA,NA,CASTSGTEKLFF,TGTGCCAGCACCTCAGGGACTGAAAAACTGTTTTTT
TRBV9,TRBJ1-1,few,NA,CASSVGQQNTEAFF,TGTGCCAGCAGCGTAGGTCAGCAAAACACTGAAGCTTTCTTT
TRBV6-1,TRBJ2-1,NA,TRBD2,CASSERLAGKDEQFF,TGTGCCAGCAGTGAAAGACTAGCGGGGAAGGATGAGCAGTTCTTC
TRBV18,TRBJ2-7,NA,NA,CASSPPSSYEQYF,TGTGCCAGCTCACCACCGAGCTCCTACGAGCAGTACTTC
TRBV11-2,TRBJ1-5,NA,NA,CASSLGPYSNQPQHF,TGTGCCAGCAGCTTAGGACCTTATAGCAATCAGCCCCAGCATTTT
TRBV15,TRBJ1-1,NA,TRBD1,CATSNPGQGRRAEAFF,TGTGCCACCAGTAACCCGGGACAGGGGCGGAGGGCTGAAGCTTTCTTT
TRBV11-3,TRBJ1-2,NA,TRBD1,CASPLSLGQGPYYGYTF,TGTGCCAGCCCCCTTAGTTTGGGACAGGGGCCCTACTATGGCTACACCTTC
TRBV11-2,TRBJ1-2,NA,NA,CASSWDRTPSSNYGYTF,TGTGCCAGCAGCTGGGATAGGACACCATCTTCTAACTATGGCTACACCTTC
TRBV21-1,TRBJ2-3,NA,NA,CANKDVSGPDTQYF,TGTGCCAACAAAGACGTGAGCGGTCCAGATACGCAGTATTTT
TRBV7-9,TRBJ1-2,NA,NA,CASSLRSGGPRGGYTF,TGTGCCAGCAGCTTAAGGTCCGGGGGGCCGAGGGGTGGCTACACCTTC
TRBV20-1,TRBJ2-7,NA,NA,CSGVGGYEQYF,TGCAGCGGGGTGGGCGGCTACGAGCAGTACTTC
TRBV18,TRBJ1-5,NA,NA,CASSPLQASNQPQHF,TGTGCCAGCTCACCGCTACAGGCGAGCAATCAGCCCCAGCATTTT
TRBV6-1,TRBJ2-2,once,NA,CASSEVNTGELFF,TGTGCCAGCAGTGAAGTGAACACCGGGGAGCTGTTTTTT
TRBV5-1,TRBJ2-7,once,NA,CASSQGWILYEQYF,TGCGCCAGCAGCCAGGGGTGGATATTGTACGAGCAGTACTTC
TRBV4-1,TRBJ2-3,once,NA,CASSQRGHNTDTQYF,TGCGCCAGCAGCCAAAGGGGTCACAACACAGATACGCAGTATTTT
TRBV11-3,TRBJ1-1,few,NA,CASSLPGLPMNTEAFF,TGTGCCAGCAGCTTACCCGGGCTTCCAATGAACACTGAAGCTTTCTTT
TRBV29-1,TRBJ1-2,NA,NA,CSVGDTWGYTF,TGCAGCGTCGGGGACACGTGGGGCTACACCTTC
TRBV27,TRBJ1-1,NA,TRBD1,CASRHRGNTEAFF,TGTGCCAGCAGGCACAGGGGTAACACTGAAGCTTTCTTT
TRBV5-6,TRBJ2-7,NA,NA,CASSFNSYEHF,TGTGCCAGCAGCTTTAACTCCTACGAGCACTTC
TRBV3-1/TRBV3-2,TRBJ1-2,NA,NA,CASSQLGQPYGYTF,TGTGCCAGCAGCCAACTTGGGCAGCCCTATGGCTACACCTTC
TRBV10-2,TRBJ2-7,NA,TRBD1,CASTRDRGPGEQYF,TGCGCCAGCACCAGGGACAGGGGGCCGGGCGAGCAGTACTTC
TRBV11-1,TRBJ2-1,NA,NA,CASTLGSLDLFF,TGTGCCAGCACTCTGGGCAGTCTGGATTTGTTCTTC
TRBV19,TRBJ1-4,NA,NA,CASSQTARKATNEKLFF,TGTGCCAGTAGCCAAACGGCCCGTAAAGCAACTAATGAAAAACTGTTTTTT
TRBV29-1,TRBJ1-1,few,NA,CSATKNTEAFF,TGCAGCGCAACGAAGAACACTGAAGCTTTCTTT
TRBV5-4,TRBJ2-3,once,NA,CASSLSTDTQYF,TGTGCCAGCAGCCTCAGCACAGATACGCAGTATTTT
TRBV30,TRBJ2-7,NA,NA,CAWSVQGHEQYF,TGTGCCTGGAGTGTACAGGGCCACGAGCAGTACTTC
TRBV12-5,TRBJ2-1,NA,TRBD1,CASGSTGQGHYNEQFF,TGTGCTAGTGGTTCAACGGGACAGGGGCACTACAATGAGCAGTTCTTC
TRBV6-6,TRBJ1-1,once,TRBD1,CASSRQGVTEAFF,TGTGCCAGCAGCAGACAGGGGGTCACTGAAGCTTTCTTT
TRBV19,TRBJ2-7,once,NA,CASSRKIQGTHSSYEQYF,TGTGCCAGTAGTAGAAAAATACAGGGGACTCATAGCTCCTACGAGCAGTACTTC
TRBV9,TRBJ1-1,NA,TRBD1,CASSVVRGGADTEAFF,TGTGCCAGCAGCGTAGTTAGAGGGGGCGCCGACACTGAAGCTTTCTTT
TRBV3-1/TRBV3-2,TRBJ2-7,NA,TRBD1,CASTRQGTYEQYF,TGTGCCAGCACCCGACAGGGGACCTACGAGCAGTACTTC
TRBV2,TRBJ1-5,NA,NA,CASSEFRTDSASNQPQHF,TGTGCCAGCAGTGAGTTTAGGACAGATAGTGCTAGCAATCAGCCCCAGCATTTT
TRBV27,TRBJ2-7,NA,TRBD2,CASSLAGFSYEQYF,TGTGCCAGCAGTCTAGCGGGGTTCTCCTACGAGCAGTACTTC
TRBV7-2,TRBJ1-4,NA,TRBD1,CASSLVTSGTGNEKLFF,TGTGCCAGCAGCCTCGTGACCTCCGGGACAGGGAATGAAAAACTGTTTTTT
TRBV4-1,TRBJ1-2,NA,TRBD1,CASSPGQGAEGYGYTF,TGCGCCAGCAGCCCGGGACAGGGGGCGGAAGGCTATGGCTACACCTTC
TRBV7-9,TRBJ1-4,NA,NA,CASSPAPKGATNEKLFF,TGTGCCAGCAGCCCCGCACCTAAAGGTGCAACTAATGAAAAACTGTTTTTT
TRBV9,TRBJ2-1,NA,TRBD2,CASSPTSGGAVASYNEQFF,TGTGCCAGCAGCCCCACTAGCGGGGGGGCCGTAGCGTCCTACAATGAGCAGTTCTTC
TRBV12-3/TRBV12-4,TRBJ2-1,NA,NA,CASSRGRSEQFF,TGTGCCAGCAGTAGGGGTCGTAGTGAGCAGTTCTTC
TRBV19,TRBJ1-3,NA,NA,CATGPSPLTGNTIYF,TGTGCCACCGGGCCGAGTCCGTTGACTGGAAACACCATATATTTT
TRBV6-5,TRBJ2-7,NA,NA,CASSYGLGYEQYF,TGTGCCAGCAGTTACGGGCTGGGCTACGAGCAGTACTTC
TRBV5-1,TRBJ2-3,NA,NA,CASSLEGRRADTQYF,TGCGCCAGCAGCTTGGAGGGGAGAAGGGCAGATACGCAGTATTTT
TRBV7-2,TRBJ1-1,NA,NA,CASSLVTFTLVRDTEAFF,TGTGCCAGCAGCTTAGTGACCTTCACCTTGGTTCGCGACACTGAAGCTTTCTTT
TRBV6-5,TRBJ1-1,NA,NA,CASAYIEGNTEAFF,TGTGCCAGCGCATATATTGAGGGGAACACTGAAGCTTTCTTT
TRBV3-1/TRBV3-2,TRBJ2-1,NA,NA,CASRSPTRLGPQFF,TGTGCCAGCAGGAGCCCCACCCGACTGGGACCGCAGTTCTTC